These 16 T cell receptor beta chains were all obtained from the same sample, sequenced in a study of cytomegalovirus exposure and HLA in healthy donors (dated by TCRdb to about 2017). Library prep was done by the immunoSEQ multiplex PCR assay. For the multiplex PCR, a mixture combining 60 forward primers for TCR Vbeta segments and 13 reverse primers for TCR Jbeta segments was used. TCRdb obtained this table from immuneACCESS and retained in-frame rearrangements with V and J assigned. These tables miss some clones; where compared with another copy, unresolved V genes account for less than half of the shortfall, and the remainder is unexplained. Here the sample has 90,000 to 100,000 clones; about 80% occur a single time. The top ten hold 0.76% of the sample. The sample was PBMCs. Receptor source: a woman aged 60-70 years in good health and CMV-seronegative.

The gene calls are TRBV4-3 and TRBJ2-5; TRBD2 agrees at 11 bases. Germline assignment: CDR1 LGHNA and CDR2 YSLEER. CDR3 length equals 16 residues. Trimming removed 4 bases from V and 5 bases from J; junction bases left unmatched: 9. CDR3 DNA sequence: TGCGCCAGCAGCCGTTATAGCGGGGGGGCCTGGGAGACCCAGTACTTC. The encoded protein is CASSRYSGGAWETQYF.

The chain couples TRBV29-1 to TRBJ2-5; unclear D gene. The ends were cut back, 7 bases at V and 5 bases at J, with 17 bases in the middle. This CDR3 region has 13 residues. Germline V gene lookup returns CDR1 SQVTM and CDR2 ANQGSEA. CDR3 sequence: CSGGSPAGETQYF. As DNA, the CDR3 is TGCAGCGGTGGATCTCCAGCCGGGGAGACCCAGTACTTC.

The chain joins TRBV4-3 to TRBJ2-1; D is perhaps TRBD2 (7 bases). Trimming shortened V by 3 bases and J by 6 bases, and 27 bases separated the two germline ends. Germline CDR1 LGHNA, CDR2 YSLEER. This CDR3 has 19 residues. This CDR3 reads CASSQSHPAGRGISNEQFF. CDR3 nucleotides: TGCGCCAGCAGCCAGTCCCACCCCGCGGGGAGGGGGATTAGCAATGAGCAGTTCTTC.

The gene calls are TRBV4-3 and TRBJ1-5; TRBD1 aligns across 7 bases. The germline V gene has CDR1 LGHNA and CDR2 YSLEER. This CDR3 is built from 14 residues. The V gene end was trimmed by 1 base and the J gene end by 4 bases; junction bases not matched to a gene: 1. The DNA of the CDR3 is TGCGCCAGCAGCCAAGGGACAGGAAATCAGCCCCAGCATTTT. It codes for CASSQGTGNQPQHF.

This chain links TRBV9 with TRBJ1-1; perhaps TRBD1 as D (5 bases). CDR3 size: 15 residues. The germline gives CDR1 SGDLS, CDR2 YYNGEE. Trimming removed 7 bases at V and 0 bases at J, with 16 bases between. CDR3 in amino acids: CASGDGGGMNTEAFF. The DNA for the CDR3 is TGTGCCAGCGGGGATGGGGGGGGAATGAACACTGAAGCTTTCTTT.

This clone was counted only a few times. The CDR3 DNA sequence: TGTGCCTGGAGTGAGGTGGGAGGTTACGAGCAGTACTTC. Protein sequence: CAWSEVGGYEQYF. This chain links TRBV30 with TRBJ2-7; perhaps TRBD2 as D (6 bases). The V gene lost 1 base and the J gene lost 4 bases, with 11 bases spanning the gap. From germline, CDR1 is GTSNPN and CDR2 SVGIG (reference sequence). The CDR3 length is 13 residues.

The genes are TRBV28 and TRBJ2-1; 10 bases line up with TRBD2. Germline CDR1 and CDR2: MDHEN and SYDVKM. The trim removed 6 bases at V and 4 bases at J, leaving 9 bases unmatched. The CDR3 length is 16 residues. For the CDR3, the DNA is TGTGCCAGCAGCCTTTCCGGACTAGCGGTTTACAATGAGCAGTTCTTC. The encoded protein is CASSLSGLAVYNEQFF.

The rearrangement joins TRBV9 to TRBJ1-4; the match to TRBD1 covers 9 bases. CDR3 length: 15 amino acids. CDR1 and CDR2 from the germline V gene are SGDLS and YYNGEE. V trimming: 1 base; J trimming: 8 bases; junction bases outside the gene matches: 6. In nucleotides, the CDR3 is TGTGCCAGCAGCGTACGGGGGACAGGGAGCGAAAAACTGTTTTTT. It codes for CASSVRGTGSEKLFF.

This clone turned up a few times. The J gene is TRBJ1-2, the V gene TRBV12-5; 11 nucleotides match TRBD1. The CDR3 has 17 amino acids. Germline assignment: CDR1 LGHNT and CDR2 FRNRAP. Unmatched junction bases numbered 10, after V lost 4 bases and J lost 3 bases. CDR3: CASGSSNRDRGYYGYTF. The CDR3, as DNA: TGTGCTAGTGGTTCCTCAAACCGGGACAGGGGGTACTATGGCTACACCTTC. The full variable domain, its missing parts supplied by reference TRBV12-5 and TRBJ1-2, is DARVTQTPRHKVTEMGQEVTMRCQPILGHNTVFWYRQTMMQGLELLAYFRNRAPLDDSGMPKDRFSAEMPDATLATLKIQPSEPRDSAVYFCASGSSNRDRGYYGYTFGSGTRLTVV.

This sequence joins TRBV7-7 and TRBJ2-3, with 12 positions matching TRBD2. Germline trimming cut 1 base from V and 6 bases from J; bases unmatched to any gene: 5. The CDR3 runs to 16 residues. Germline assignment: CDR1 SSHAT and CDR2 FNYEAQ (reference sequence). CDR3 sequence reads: CASSLGLAGVGDTQYF. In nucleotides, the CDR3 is TGTGCCAGCAGCTTAGGACTAGCGGGAGTCGGTGATACGCAGTATTTT. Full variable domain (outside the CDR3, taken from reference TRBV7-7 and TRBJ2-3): GAGVSQSPRYKVTKRGQDVTLRCDPISSHATLYWYQQALGQGPEFLTYFNYEAQPDKSGLPSDRFSAERPEGSISTLTIQRTEQRDSAMYRCASSLGLAGVGDTQYFGPGTRLTVL.

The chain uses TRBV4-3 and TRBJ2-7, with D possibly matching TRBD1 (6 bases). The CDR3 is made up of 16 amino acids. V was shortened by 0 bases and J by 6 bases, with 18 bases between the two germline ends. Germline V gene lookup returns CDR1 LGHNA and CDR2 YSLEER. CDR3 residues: CASSQDSTGRTSEQYF. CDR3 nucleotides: TGCGCCAGCAGCCAAGATAGCACAGGGAGAACTAGCGAGCAGTACTTC.

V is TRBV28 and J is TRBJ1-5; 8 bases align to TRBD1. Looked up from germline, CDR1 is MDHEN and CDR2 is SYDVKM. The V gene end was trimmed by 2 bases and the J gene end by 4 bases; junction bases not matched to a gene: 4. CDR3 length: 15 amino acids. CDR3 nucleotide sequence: TGTGCCAGCAGTTTACCACAGGGGGGGAATCAGCCCCAGCATTTT. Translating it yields CASSLPQGGNQPQHF.

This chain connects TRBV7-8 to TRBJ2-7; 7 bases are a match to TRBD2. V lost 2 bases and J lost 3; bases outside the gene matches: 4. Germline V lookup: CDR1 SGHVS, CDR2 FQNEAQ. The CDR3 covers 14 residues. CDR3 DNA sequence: TGTGCCAGCAGCTTAAGCGGGAACAACTACGAGCAGTACTTC. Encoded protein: CASSLSGNNYEQYF.

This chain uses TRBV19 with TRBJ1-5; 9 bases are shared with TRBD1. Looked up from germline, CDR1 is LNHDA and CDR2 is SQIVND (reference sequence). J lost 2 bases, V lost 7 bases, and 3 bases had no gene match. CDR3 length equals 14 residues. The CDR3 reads CASTDRGGNQPQHF. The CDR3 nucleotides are TGTGCCAGTACGGACAGGGGCGGCAATCAGCCCCAGCATTTT.

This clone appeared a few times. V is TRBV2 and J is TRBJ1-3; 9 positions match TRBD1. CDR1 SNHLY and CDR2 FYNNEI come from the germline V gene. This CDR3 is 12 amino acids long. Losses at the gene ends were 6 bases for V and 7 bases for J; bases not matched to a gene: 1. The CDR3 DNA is TGTGCCAGCAGGGACAGGGGCAACACCATATATTTT. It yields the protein CASRDRGNTIYF.

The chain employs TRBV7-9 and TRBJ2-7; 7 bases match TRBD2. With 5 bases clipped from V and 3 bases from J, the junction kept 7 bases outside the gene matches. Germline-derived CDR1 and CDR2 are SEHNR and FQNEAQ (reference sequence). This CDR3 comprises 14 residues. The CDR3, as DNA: TGTGCCAGCAGCCGCAGCGGGAAGGGCTACGAGCAGTACTTC. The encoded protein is CASSRSGKGYEQYF. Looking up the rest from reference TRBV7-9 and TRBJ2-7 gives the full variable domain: DTGVSQNPRHKITKRGQNVTFRCDPISEHNRLYWYRQTLGQGPEFLTYFQNEAQLEKSRLLSDRFSAERPKGSFSTLEIQRTEQGDSAMYLCASSRSGKGYEQYFGPGTRLTVT.